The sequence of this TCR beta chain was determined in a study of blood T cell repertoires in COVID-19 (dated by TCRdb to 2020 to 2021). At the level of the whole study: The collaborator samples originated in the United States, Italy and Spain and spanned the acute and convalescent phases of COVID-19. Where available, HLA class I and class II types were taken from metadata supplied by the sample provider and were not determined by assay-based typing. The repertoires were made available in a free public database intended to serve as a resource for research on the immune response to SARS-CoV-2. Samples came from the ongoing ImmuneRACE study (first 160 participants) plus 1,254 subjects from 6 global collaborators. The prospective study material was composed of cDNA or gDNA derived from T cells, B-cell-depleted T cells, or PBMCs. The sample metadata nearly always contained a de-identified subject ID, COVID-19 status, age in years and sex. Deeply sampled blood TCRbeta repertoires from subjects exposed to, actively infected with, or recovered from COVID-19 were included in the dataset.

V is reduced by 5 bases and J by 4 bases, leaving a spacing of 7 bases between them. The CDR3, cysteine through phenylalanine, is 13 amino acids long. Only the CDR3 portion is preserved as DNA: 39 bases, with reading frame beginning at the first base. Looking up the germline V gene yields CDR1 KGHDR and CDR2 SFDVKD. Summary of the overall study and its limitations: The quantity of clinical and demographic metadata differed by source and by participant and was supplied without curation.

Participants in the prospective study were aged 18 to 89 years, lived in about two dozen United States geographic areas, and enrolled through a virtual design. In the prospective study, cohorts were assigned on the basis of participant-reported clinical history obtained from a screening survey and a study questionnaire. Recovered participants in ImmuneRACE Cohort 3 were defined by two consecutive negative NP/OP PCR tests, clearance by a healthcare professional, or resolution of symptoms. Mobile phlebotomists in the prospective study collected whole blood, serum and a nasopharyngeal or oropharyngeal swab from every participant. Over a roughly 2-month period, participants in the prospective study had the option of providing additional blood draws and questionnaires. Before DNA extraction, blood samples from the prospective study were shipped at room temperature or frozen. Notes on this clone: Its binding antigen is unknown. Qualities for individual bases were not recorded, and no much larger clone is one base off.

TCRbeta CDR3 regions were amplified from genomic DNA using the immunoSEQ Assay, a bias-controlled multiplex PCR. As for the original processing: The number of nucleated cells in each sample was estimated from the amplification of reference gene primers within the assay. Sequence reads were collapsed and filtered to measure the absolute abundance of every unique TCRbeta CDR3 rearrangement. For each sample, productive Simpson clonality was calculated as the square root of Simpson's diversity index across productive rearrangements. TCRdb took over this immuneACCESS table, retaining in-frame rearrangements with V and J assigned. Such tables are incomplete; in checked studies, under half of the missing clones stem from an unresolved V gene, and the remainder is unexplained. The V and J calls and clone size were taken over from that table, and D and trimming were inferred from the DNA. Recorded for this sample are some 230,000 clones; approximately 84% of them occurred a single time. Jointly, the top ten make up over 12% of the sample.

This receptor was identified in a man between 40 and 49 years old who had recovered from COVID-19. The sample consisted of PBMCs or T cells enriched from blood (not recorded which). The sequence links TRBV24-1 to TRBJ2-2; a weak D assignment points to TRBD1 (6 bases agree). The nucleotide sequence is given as TGTGCCACCAGTGGGACAGCCACCGGGGAGCTGTTTTTT. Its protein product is CATSGTATGELFF.